This passage covers 22 T cell receptor beta chains from one sample sequenced in a study of shared T cell receptors in the human thymus. Some clones are missing from TCRdb's copy, which holds only in-frame ones; the method was immunoSEQ multiplex PCR. The sample records 630,000 or so clones, around 87% being singletons. These data were also filed under a second study, of human thymus T cells.

Sequencing used thymocytes. These receptors all stem from a boy in the first two years of life with a congenital heart defect.

The V gene is TRBV27, the J gene TRBJ2-7; maybe TRBD1 (6 bases). Trimming took 5 bases from V and 1 from J, leaving 12 bases between them. The CDR3 totals 14 residues. Germline V gives CDR1 MNHEY, CDR2 SMNVEV (reference sequence). CDR3 sequence (DNA): TGTGCCAGCAGTCCGACAGGTAAATCCTACGAGCAGTACTTC. Translation gives CASSPTGKSYEQYF.

The chain recombines TRBV6-5 with TRBJ1-1; D is ambiguous. V lost 7 bases and J lost 1, with 10 bases in between. Looked up from germline, CDR1 is MNHEY and CDR2 is SVGAGI. This CDR3 has 13 amino acids. The CDR3 protein is CASNYKQNTEAFF. In DNA, the CDR3 is TGTGCCAGCAACTATAAACAGAACACTGAAGCTTTCTTT.

The V gene is TRBV5-4, the J gene TRBJ1-1; D gene unclear. This CDR3 has 12 residues. Germline loops: CDR1 SGHNT, CDR2 YYREEE (reference sequence). V shed 4 bases and J shed 1 base, with 5 bases lying between them. CDR3 amino acids: CASSSQNTEAFF. The DNA of the CDR3 is TGTGCCAGCAGCAGCCAGAACACTGAAGCTTTCTTT.

V usage is TRBV2 and J usage is TRBJ2-1; 7 bases fit TRBD2. The CDR3 consists of 15 residues. The germline V gene has CDR1 SNHLY and CDR2 FYNNEI. The J segment lost 3 bases and the V segment lost 7 bases, leaving 9 bases of the junction unmatched. CDR3 sequence reads: CASNYRTRSYNEQFF. The DNA for the CDR3 is TGTGCCAGCAATTATAGGACTAGAAGCTACAATGAGCAGTTCTTC. The complete variable domain, with remaining parts taken from reference TRBV2 and TRBJ2-1, reads EPEVTQTPSHQVTQMGQEVILRCVPISNHLYFYWYRQILGQKVEFLVSFYNNEISEKSEIFDDQFSVERPDGSNFTLKIRSTKLEDSAMYFCASNYRTRSYNEQFFGPGTRLTVL.

This chain uses TRBV28 with TRBJ1-1; TRBD1 matches at 7 bases. Germline lookup yields CDR1 MDHEN and CDR2 SYDVKM. The CDR3 is made up of 16 amino acids. Unmatched junction bases numbered 13, after V lost 6 bases and J lost 3 bases. The CDR3 protein is CASSQSLRGVDTEAFF. The CDR3 nucleotides are TGTGCCAGCAGCCAATCCCTCAGGGGGGTGGACACTGAAGCTTTCTTT.

This chain joins TRBV28 and TRBJ1-2; D gene unclear. The CDR3 runs 15 residues. CDR1 is MDHEN, CDR2 SYDVKM, per germline. V shed 7 bases and J shed 2 bases, with 17 bases lying between them. CDR3 sequence (DNA): TGTGCCAGCACCCTCGGAGGGCCCCCCAACTATGGCTACACCTTC. It specifies CASTLGGPPNYGYTF.

The J gene is TRBJ2-3, the V gene TRBV25-1; D is perhaps TRBD1 (7 bases). The germline V and J ends were trimmed by 3 bases and 3 bases, with 22 bases remaining between them. The CDR3 totals 18 residues. Germline V CDR1 and CDR2: MGHDK, SYGVNS. DNA of the CDR3: TGTGCCAGCAGTGATAGGCGGCAGGGGGGCTTTGGGACAGATACGCAGTATTTT. This encodes CASSDRRQGGFGTDTQYF. Based on the CDR3 plus reference TRBV25-1 and TRBJ2-3, the full variable domain is EADIYQTPRYLVIGTGKKITLECSQTMGHDKMYWYQQDPGMELHLIHYSYGVNSTEKGDLSSESTVSRIRTEHFPLTLESARPSHTSQYLCASSDRRQGGFGTDTQYFGPGTRLTVL.

V usage is TRBV18 and J usage is TRBJ1-2, with TRBD1 matching 7 bases. V lost 6 bases, J lost 0 bases, and 7 bases stayed unmatched. The CDR3 loop spans 15 amino acids. Germline V gene sequence: CDR1 KGHSH, CDR2 LQKENI. CDR3 in DNA: TGTGCCAGCTCGGCACGGGACAGCCCTAACTATGGCTACACCTTC. This codes for CASSARDSPNYGYTF.

V and J are TRBV27 and TRBJ1-6; TRBD1 matches 8 bases. Germline CDR1 and CDR2: MNHEY and SMNVEV (reference sequence). The CDR3 is made up of 16 amino acids. The ends lost 6 bases at V and 4 bases at J; junction bases unmatched: 8. The CDR3 coding sequence is TGTGCCAGCAGCAACCACAGGGGGAAGTATAATTCACCCCTCCACTTT. Protein: CASSNHRGKYNSPLHF.

The V gene is TRBV28, the J gene TRBJ2-2, with 8 bases that match TRBD2. This CDR3 is 16 amino acids long. V shed 8 bases and J 1 base; nucleotides not matched to a gene: 9. CDR1 MDHEN and CDR2 SYDVKM come from the germline V gene. The CDR3 protein is CASRNRTSMNTGELFF. In DNA, the CDR3 is TGTGCCAGCCGGAATAGGACTAGCATGAACACCGGGGAGCTGTTTTTT.

This clone was recorded only once. This chain connects TRBV13 to TRBJ2-3, with 7 bases aligning to TRBD1. From germline, CDR1 is PRHDT and CDR2 FYEKMQ (reference sequence). The CDR3 is made up of 16 amino acids. The ends lost 4 bases at V and 6 bases at J; junction bases unmatched: 13. The CDR3 reads CASSSQIQGWADTQYF. The CDR3 coding sequence is TGTGCCAGCAGCTCGCAGATACAGGGGTGGGCGGATACGCAGTATTTT.

The chain uses TRBV4-1 and TRBJ2-7; D may be TRBD1 (6 bases). Germline V CDR1 and CDR2: MGHRA, YSYEKL. The CDR3 loop spans 19 amino acids. Between the trimmed V and J ends, which lost 0 bases and 2 bases, there was a span of 23 bases. CDR3 nucleotides: TGCGCCAGCAGCCAAGATTACGCAAAACGGCCCCAGGGGACCTACGAGCAGTACTTC. This sequence encodes CASSQDYAKRPQGTYEQYF.

V gene TRBV6-5 combines with J gene TRBJ1-5; TRBD1 aligns across 9 bases. J gave up 5 bases and V 0 bases, and 5 bases lay outside the gene matches. CDR1 and CDR2 from the germline V gene are MNHEY and SVGAGI. CDR3 length equals 16 residues. CDR3 bases: TGTGCCAGCAGTTACTCGTTGGACAGGGGAGATCAGCCCCAGCATTTT. As protein: CASSYSLDRGDQPQHF.

J is TRBJ1-1 and V is TRBV11-1; maybe TRBD1 (5 bases). The germline gives CDR1 SGHAT, CDR2 FQDESV (reference sequence). V lost 5 bases and J 8 bases, leaving 15 bases between the germline ends. The CDR3 has 13 residues. The DNA for the CDR3 is TGTGCCAGCAGCGAAGGGGCGGCCATGGAAGCTTTCTTT. Its protein is CASSEGAAMEAFF.

The chain combines TRBV15 with TRBJ2-1, with TRBD1 identical over 8 bases. Looked up from germline, CDR1 is LNHNV and CDR2 is YYDKDF (reference sequence). V shed 5 bases, J shed 4 bases, and the junction held 13 bases outside the gene matches. This CDR3 is 17 amino acids long. CDR3 sequence: CATSLLIGTGNYNEQFF. The CDR3 DNA is TGTGCCACCAGCCTCCTGATCGGGACAGGAAATTACAATGAGCAGTTCTTC.

Here the CDR3 reads CASSGLSAGPKNIQYF. In DNA, the CDR3 is TGTGCCAGCAGTGGACTCAGTGCGGGCCCCAAAAACATTCAGTACTTC. The chain uses TRBV6-1 and TRBJ2-4, with a tentative D call TRBD2 (5 bases). This CDR3 comprises 16 residues. Germline V gives CDR1 MNHNS, CDR2 SASEGT. The germline V and J ends were trimmed by 4 bases and 2 bases, with 15 bases remaining between them.

This chain uses TRBV28 with TRBJ1-2, with 7 nucleotides matching TRBD1. Germline V gene lookup returns CDR1 MDHEN and CDR2 SYDVKM. CDR3 length: 13 amino acids. Trimming removed 2 bases from V and 6 bases from J; junction bases left unmatched: 3. CDR3 bases: TGTGCCAGCAGTTTAAGGGGGCGCGATGGCTACACCTTC. Translating it yields CASSLRGRDGYTF.

The chain employs TRBV19 and TRBJ2-3, with D perhaps TRBD2 (5 bases). CDR1 and CDR2 (germline): LNHDA, SQIVND (reference sequence). Between the trimmed V and J ends, which lost 0 bases and 2 bases, there was a span of 12 bases. The CDR3 has 16 amino acids. For the CDR3, the DNA is TGTGCCAGTAGTATAGAGAGGCGGGCCGCCACAGATACGCAGTATTTT. This translates into CASSIERRAATDTQYF.

V and J are TRBV7-3 and TRBJ2-6; 9 bases are shared with TRBD1. Losses at the gene ends were 5 bases for V and 0 bases for J; bases not matched to a gene: 5. CDR1 and CDR2 from the germline V gene are SGHTA and FQGTGA. The CDR3 sequence is 17 residues long. CDR3 residues: CASSMGQGVSGANVLTF. DNA of the CDR3: TGTGCCAGCAGCATGGGACAGGGAGTCTCTGGGGCCAACGTCCTGACTTTC.

The rearrangement uses TRBV7-8 and TRBJ1-4, with 9 nucleotides matching TRBD1. V shed 5 bases and J 7 bases; nucleotides not matched to a gene: 11. CDR1 SGHVS and CDR2 FQNEAQ come from the germline V gene. This CDR3 has 16 amino acids. The chain's CDR3 is CASSPDRGWESEKLFF. The CDR3 bases are TGTGCCAGCAGCCCCGACAGGGGGTGGGAATCTGAAAAACTGTTTTTT.

The chain links TRBV28 to TRBJ1-2; D uncertain. The V end was cut by 5 bases, the J end by 1 base, with 17 bases between. The CDR3 length is 16 residues. CDR1 MDHEN and CDR2 SYDVKM come from the germline V gene. CDR3: CASSQKFPRNNYGYTF. DNA for the CDR3: TGTGCCAGCAGTCAAAAATTTCCTAGGAATAACTATGGCTACACCTTC.

This clone showed up just once. The chain carries TRBV30 and TRBJ1-6; 7 bases are shared with TRBD1. This CDR3 is 14 amino acids long. With 2 bases clipped from V and 9 bases from J, the junction kept 7 bases outside the gene matches. Germline CDR1 reads GTSNPN; CDR2 reads SVGIG (reference sequence). The DNA of the CDR3 is TGTGCCTGGAGTTCGACAGGGATCCGTTCACCCCTCCACTTT. Translation: CAWSSTGIRSPLHF.